This TCR beta chain was captured by sequencing in a study of naive and memory T cell subsets. Both TRBC1 and TRBC2 were covered by a beta constant-region primer of two equimolar oligonucleotides. Four rounds of PCR amplified the ligated cDNA using nested alpha and beta constant-region primers plus SP2. TCRdb analysed the UMI-ligation and nested PCR reads with MiXCR anew, one entry per CDR3 protein. The sample has under 35,000 distinct CDR3 sequences; 18% are singletons. This clonotype was counted at least ten times. This CDR3 comprises 15 residues. The V and J ends lost 4 bases and 6 bases, in that order; junction bases with no gene match: 13. Looked up from germline, CDR1 is DFQATT and CDR2 is SNEGSKA (reference sequence). EMRA cells were CD45RA+CD27-, and effector memory cells CD45RA-CD27-.

The specimen sequenced was effector memory CD4+ T cells from blood. Specified subset: effector memory, CD45RA- CD27-. The source of this sequence is a human donor in good health. The chain is built from TRBV20-1 and TRBJ2-3, with 7 positions matching TRBD2. The DNA for the CDR3 is TGCAGTGCTAACCTCCTGGCGGGAGCGGAGGATACGCAGTATTTT. Its protein product is CSANLLAGAEDTQYF.